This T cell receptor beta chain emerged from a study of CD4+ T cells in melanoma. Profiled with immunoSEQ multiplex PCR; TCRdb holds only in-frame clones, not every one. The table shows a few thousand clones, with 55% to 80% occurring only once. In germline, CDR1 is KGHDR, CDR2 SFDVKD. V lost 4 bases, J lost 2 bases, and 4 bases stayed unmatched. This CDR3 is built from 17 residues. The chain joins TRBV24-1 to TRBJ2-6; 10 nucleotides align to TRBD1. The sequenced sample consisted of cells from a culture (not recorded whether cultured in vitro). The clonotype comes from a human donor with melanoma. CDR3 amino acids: CATSEGQGTPGANVLTF. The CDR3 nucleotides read TGTGCCACCAGTGAGGGACAGGGGACCCCTGGGGCCAACGTCCTGACTTTC.